This is a list of T cell receptor beta chains from one sample in a study of beta chain features in type 1 diabetes. Some clones are missing from TCRdb's copy, which holds only in-frame ones; the method was immunoSEQ multiplex PCR. The sample contains fewer than 25,000 clones, about two thirds of which appear only once. Sequenced: Tregs from blood. Receptors originate from a man aged 18 to 35 with type 1 diabetes. CDR3s include the opening cysteine and the closing phenylalanine or tryptophan. Each record gives: clone size, J gene, V gene, D gene, CDR3 protein, CDR3 DNA. D genes are given only for firm matches. The size field is filled for only some rows; it gives once, few, many or a size class.

few TRBJ2-3 TRBV5-1 TRBD2 CASSKPSGATDTQYF TGCGCCAGCAGCAAACCTAGCGGGGCCACAGATACGCAGTATTTT
few TRBJ2-5 TRBV7-9 - CASSLAGAGETQYF TGTGCCAGCAGCTTAGCTGGGGCAGGGGAGACCCAGTACTTC
- TRBJ2-1 TRBV5-1 - CASSLQGLPDNEQFF TGCGCCAGCAGTCTGCAGGGACTGCCCGACAATGAGCAGTTCTTC
- TRBJ2-5 TRBV10-1 - CASSHGTAGQETQYF TGCGCCAGCAGTCACGGGACAGCGGGTCAAGAGACCCAGTACTTC
- TRBJ1-2 TRBV14 - CASSLTNYGYTF TGTGCCAGCAGCCTCACTAACTATGGCTACACCTTC
few TRBJ2-1 TRBV5-1 - CASSSRQTFNNEQFF TGCGCCAGCAGCTCCCGACAGACCTTCAACAATGAGCAGTTCTTC
- TRBJ1-3 TRBV6-6 - CASSYSPGGYGNTIYF TGTGCCAGCAGTTACTCGCCCGGGGGATATGGAAACACCATATATTTT
- TRBJ2-7 TRBV29-1 TRBD2 CSVTSSFSYEQYF TGCAGCGTGACTAGCTCCTTCTCCTACGAGCAGTACTTC
once TRBJ2-7 TRBV4-3 - CASSHRPGGTKDEQYF TGCGCCAGCAGCCATCGTCCAGGGGGGACAAAGGACGAGCAGTACTTC
- TRBJ2-3 TRBV7-2 - CASSLSRATDTQYF TGTGCCAGCAGCTTGTCCCGCGCTACCGATACGCAGTATTTT
few TRBJ2-2 TRBV27 TRBD1 CASSTGAAGELFF TGTGCCAGCAGTACAGGGGCTGCCGGGGAGCTGTTTTTT
- TRBJ2-1 TRBV7-2 TRBD2 CASSEGLVSYNEQFF TGTGCCAGCAGCGAGGGACTAGTCTCCTACAATGAGCAGTTCTTC
- TRBJ2-7 TRBV28 - CASSLSSTRALIEQYF TGTGCCAGCAGTTTATCCTCTACGAGGGCCCTAATAGAGCAGTACTTC
once TRBJ2-2 TRBV7-2 - CASSTRGMRAGELFF TGTGCCAGCAGCACTAGGGGGATGAGGGCCGGGGAGCTGTTTTTT
- TRBJ2-1 TRBV11-2 TRBD2 CASSAERTSGGYNEQFF TGTGCCAGCAGCGCCGAGAGGACTAGCGGGGGATACAATGAGCAGTTCTTC
- TRBJ2-3 TRBV19 TRBD2 CASSIDLAGRADTQYF TGTGCCAGTAGTATAGATCTAGCGGGAAGGGCAGATACGCAGTATTTT
- TRBJ2-5 TRBV5-1 - CASNRDLGEAQYF TGCGCCAGCAATAGGGACCTGGGGGAGGCCCAGTACTTC
- TRBJ2-6 TRBV7-2 - CASSLVAGANVLTF TGTGCCAGCAGCTTAGTAGCTGGGGCCAACGTCCTGACTTTC
- TRBJ1-5 TRBV6-1 TRBD1 CASSEVQGTEKTQPQHF TGTGCCAGCAGTGAAGTACAGGGGACCGAAAAAACTCAGCCCCAGCATTTT
- TRBJ1-1 TRBV19 - CASSRGAVGTRAFF TGTGCCAGTAGTCGGGGGGCTGTCGGTACTCGGGCTTTCTTT
few TRBJ2-2 TRBV30 - CAWTGTGELFF TGTGCCTGGACGGGGACCGGGGAGCTGTTTTTT
once TRBJ2-3 TRBV5-1 TRBD2 CASSLPAGGRTFDTQYF TGCGCCAGCAGCTTGCCCGCGGGGGGCCGTACTTTCGATACGCAGTACTTT
- TRBJ2-3 TRBV19 - CATKGRRTDTQYF TGTGCCACAAAAGGGAGGAGAACAGATACGCAGTATTTT
- TRBJ1-2 TRBV2 - CAGATADYGYTF TGTGCCGGAGCTACTGCGGACTATGGCTACACCTTC
- TRBJ2-6 TRBV12-5 TRBD2 CASGTTGTTGANVLTF TGTGCTAGTGGAACAACGGGGACTACTGGGGCCAACGTCCTGACTTTC
- TRBJ1-5 TRBV7-2 TRBD1 CASSLGGTGHNQPQHF TGTGCCAGCAGCCTAGGGGGGACAGGTCATAATCAGCCCCAGCATTTT
- TRBJ2-7 TRBV6-5 - CASSSRDSFSYEQYF TGTGCCAGCAGTTCCCGGGACTCCTTCTCCTACGAGCAGTACTTC
- TRBJ2-4 TRBV19 - CASSREMGWDIQYF TGTGCCAGTAGTAGGGAGATGGGTTGGGACATTCAGTACTTC
once TRBJ1-5 TRBV28 - CASSRGMPQHF TGTGCCAGCAGTCGAGGGATGCCCCAGCATTTT
- TRBJ1-1 TRBV27 TRBD1 CASRRQGGSTEAFF TGTGCCAGCAGGCGTCAGGGGGGTAGCACTGAAGCTTTCTTT
- TRBJ2-3 TRBV5-1 TRBD2 CASSLLAGGPTDTQYF TGCGCCAGCAGCTTGCTAGCGGGAGGGCCAACAGATACGCAGTATTTT
few TRBJ2-1 TRBV5-8 - CASSPWGLGYNEQFF TGTGCCAGCAGTCCCTGGGGACTCGGCTACAATGAGCAGTTCTTC
- TRBJ2-1 TRBV19 - CASSRGGPQFF TGTGCCAGTAGTAGAGGGGGTCCCCAGTTCTTC
- TRBJ2-5 TRBV11-2 - CASRATQEIQYF TGTGCCAGCAGAGCAACCCAAGAGATCCAGTACTTC
- TRBJ1-2 TRBV18 TRBD1 CASSPLGTEDGYTF TGTGCCAGCTCACCACTAGGGACAGAAGATGGCTACACCTTC
- TRBJ2-7 TRBV30 - CAWSVYGGNYEQYF TGTGCCTGGAGTGTTTACGGCGGAAACTACGAGCAGTACTTC
- TRBJ2-7 TRBV7-2 - CASSLFGNEQYF TGTGCCAGCAGTCTCTTCGGTAACGAGCAGTACTTC
- TRBJ1-1 TRBV7-9 - CASSYYSNTEAFF TGTGCCAGCAGTTATTATTCGAACACTGAAGCTTTCTTT